These 10 T cell receptor beta chains originate from one sample sequenced in a study of brain T cells in children with intractable seizures. Data came from immunoSEQ multiplex PCR; TCRdb stores just in-frame clones and leaves some out. This table holds 110,000 or so clones, approximately 94% found once. This sample comprised peripheral blood, obtained at surgery. These receptors were taken from a boy younger than two with hemimegalencephaly and intractable seizures.

The rearrangement links TRBV5-1 to TRBJ2-7; TRBD2 is a possible D gene (6 bases). In germline, CDR1 is SGHRS, CDR2 YFSETQ. Trimming took 4 bases from V and 5 from J, leaving 16 bases between them. This CDR3 spans 14 amino acids. CDR3 coding DNA: TGCGCCAGCAGCCTTGGTGGGGGGTACAACGAGCAGTACTTC. Protein product: CASSLGGGYNEQYF.

A single count supports this clone. The chain employs TRBV5-4 and TRBJ2-1, with 13 bases fitting TRBD2. This CDR3 contains 15 residues. Germline-derived CDR1 and CDR2 are SGHNT and YYREEE (reference sequence). V was pared by 0 bases and J by 14 bases, with 8 bases of the junction left unmatched. The CDR3 loop is CASSLEGLAGPNEFF. The CDR3, as DNA: TGTGCCAGCAGCTTGGAGGGACTAGCGGGACCCAACGAGTTCTTC.

The chain joins TRBV19 to TRBJ1-5; D ambiguous. Germline CDR1 reads LNHDA; CDR2 reads SQIVND (reference sequence). V was cut by 3 bases and J by 0 bases, with 6 bases left in between. The CDR3 covers 14 residues. CDR3 sequence reads: CASSIQLSNQPQHF. CDR3 bases: TGTGCCAGTAGTATTCAGCTTAGCAATCAGCCCCAGCATTTT. Filled out from reference TRBV19 and TRBJ1-5, the complete variable domain reads DGGITQSPKYLFRKEGQNVTLSCEQNLNHDAMYWYRQDPGQGLRLIYYSQIVNDFQKGDIAEGYSVSREKKESFPLTVTSAQKNPTAFYLCASSIQLSNQPQHFGDGTRLSIL.

J is TRBJ1-1 and V is TRBV19; D might be TRBD1 (6 bases). From germline, CDR1 is LNHDA and CDR2 SQIVND (reference sequence). This CDR3 comprises 13 residues. Trimming removed 5 bases from V and 10 bases from J, with 17 bases in between. The CDR3 bases are TGTGCCAGTAGTGCCGACAGGTTAGGGGTAGCTTTCTTT. It translates to CASSADRLGVAFF. Together with reference TRBV19 and TRBJ1-1, the CDR3 gives the full variable domain: DGGITQSPKYLFRKEGQNVTLSCEQNLNHDAMYWYRQDPGQGLRLIYYSQIVNDFQKGDIAEGYSVSREKKESFPLTVTSAQKNPTAFYLCASSADRLGVAFFGQGTRLTVV.

The chain couples TRBV5-1 to TRBJ2-3, with 8 nucleotides matching TRBD2. Germline-derived CDR1 and CDR2 are SGHRS and YFSETQ. The length of the CDR3 is 16 residues. The V gene end was trimmed by 0 bases and the J gene end by 4 bases; junction bases not matched to a gene: 7. For the CDR3, the DNA is TGCGCCAGCAGCTTGGATGTCGGGAGGGCCGCAGATACGCAGTATTTT. Its protein is CASSLDVGRAADTQYF.

This clone was counted a single time. The V and J genes are TRBV28 and TRBJ2-7; tentative D call: TRBD1 (5 bases). In germline, CDR1 is MDHEN, CDR2 SYDVKM. The CDR3 consists of 13 residues. V dropped 2 bases and J dropped 3 bases, with 8 bases sitting between them. The CDR3 region has the DNA TGTGCCAGCAGTTTAAGCAGGGTCTACGAGCAGTACTTC. It yields the protein CASSLSRVYEQYF.

This chain connects TRBV28 to TRBJ2-3; 8 bases are shared with TRBD2. This CDR3 contains 16 residues. V shed 3 bases, J shed 0 bases, and the junction held 5 bases outside the gene matches. From germline, CDR1 is MDHEN and CDR2 SYDVKM. DNA of the CDR3: TGTGCCAGCAGTTTTCTAGCGGGTACTAGCACAGATACGCAGTATTTT. Amino acids: CASSFLAGTSTDTQYF.

The chain links TRBV6-5 to TRBJ1-1; possible D gene TRBD1, 6 bases. The V gene's germline CDR1 is MNHEY and CDR2 SVGAGI. The CDR3 has 11 amino acids. V lost 6 bases, J lost 8 bases, and 10 bases lay in between. CDR3 amino acids: CASSYGQEAFF. CDR3 coding DNA: TGTGCCAGCAGCTACGGACAGGAAGCTTTCTTT.

The genes are TRBV4-3 and TRBJ2-1, with TRBD2 identical over 8 bases. Germline CDR1 and CDR2: LGHNA and YSLEER. V lost 1 base and J lost 6; bases outside the gene matches: 17. The CDR3 contains 19 residues. CDR3 sequence reads: CASSQARTLAGGNGNEQFF. The CDR3 nucleotides are TGCGCCAGCAGCCAAGCGAGAACGTTGGCGGGAGGAAATGGCAATGAGCAGTTCTTC.

The gene calls are TRBV5-1 and TRBJ2-7; 8 bases line up with TRBD1. CDR1 is SGHRS, CDR2 YFSETQ, per germline. This CDR3 is 14 amino acids long. The junction had 9 bases not matched to a gene; V was cut back by 4 bases and J by 6 bases. CDR3 amino acids: CASSPGQGLGEQYF. For the CDR3, the DNA is TGCGCCAGCAGCCCCGGACAGGGTCTCGGCGAGCAGTACTTC.